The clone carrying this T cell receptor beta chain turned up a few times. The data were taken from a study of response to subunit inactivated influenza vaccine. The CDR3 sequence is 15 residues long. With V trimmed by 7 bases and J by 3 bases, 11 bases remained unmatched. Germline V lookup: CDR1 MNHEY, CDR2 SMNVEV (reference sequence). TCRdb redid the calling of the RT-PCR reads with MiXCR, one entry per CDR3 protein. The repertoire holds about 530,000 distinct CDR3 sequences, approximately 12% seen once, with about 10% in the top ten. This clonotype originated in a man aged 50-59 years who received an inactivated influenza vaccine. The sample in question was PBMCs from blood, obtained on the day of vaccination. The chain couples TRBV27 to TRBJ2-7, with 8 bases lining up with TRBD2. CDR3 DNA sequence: TGTGCCAGCACCCGGGCTAGCGGGTTCTTCTACGAGCAGTACTTC. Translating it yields CASTRASGFFYEQYF.